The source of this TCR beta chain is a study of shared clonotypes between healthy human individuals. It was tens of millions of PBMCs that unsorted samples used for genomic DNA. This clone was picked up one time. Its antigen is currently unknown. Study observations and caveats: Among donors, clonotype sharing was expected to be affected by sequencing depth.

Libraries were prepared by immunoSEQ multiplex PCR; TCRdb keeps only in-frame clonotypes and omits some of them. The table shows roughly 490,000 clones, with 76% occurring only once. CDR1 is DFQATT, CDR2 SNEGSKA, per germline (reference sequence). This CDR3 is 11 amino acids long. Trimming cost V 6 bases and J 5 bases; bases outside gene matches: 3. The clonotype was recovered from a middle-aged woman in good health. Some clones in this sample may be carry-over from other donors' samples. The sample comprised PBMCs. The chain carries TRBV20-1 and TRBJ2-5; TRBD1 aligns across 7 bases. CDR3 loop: CSANRGETQYF. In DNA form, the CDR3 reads TGCAGTGCGAACAGGGGTGAGACCCAGTACTTC.